This T cell receptor (beta chain) was identified in a study of PD-1 blockade in classical Hodgkin lymphoma. Study in general: Patients got intravenous nivolumab 3 mg/kg every 2 weeks. General study points: Nothing has yet pinned down what causes the repertoire differences, possibly disease activity or prior therapy. Baseline TCR diversity was reportedly lower in newly diagnosed patients than healthy donors. While CD8+ TCR diversity did not rise significantly by C4D1, CD4+ TCR diversity did.

This sample's time point: cycle 4 day 1 (C4D1), after 6 weeks of nivolumab. Exposure to brentuximab vedotin varied, and each patient had relapsed following autologous stem cell transplantation. Turning to this clone: Its antigen is undetermined.

Produced via immunoSEQ multiplex PCR; TCRdb's table is partial and in-frame only. The sample records around 57,000 clones, about 89% being singletons. The receptor was isolated from a human donor with classical Hodgkin lymphoma. The sequenced sample was peripheral blood mononuclear cells (PBMCs), obtained before the fourth cycle of nivolumab.

The DNA for the CDR3 is TGTGCCAGCAGCTTAGCGGGAGGGTACAATGAGCAGTTCTTC. Its translation is CASSLAGGYNEQFF. V gene TRBV9 combines with J gene TRBJ2-1; TRBD2 matches at 11 bases. The CDR3 loop spans 14 amino acids. Germline V lookup: CDR1 SGDLS, CDR2 YYNGEE. Trimming removed 4 bases from V and 4 bases from J; junction bases left unmatched: 1.